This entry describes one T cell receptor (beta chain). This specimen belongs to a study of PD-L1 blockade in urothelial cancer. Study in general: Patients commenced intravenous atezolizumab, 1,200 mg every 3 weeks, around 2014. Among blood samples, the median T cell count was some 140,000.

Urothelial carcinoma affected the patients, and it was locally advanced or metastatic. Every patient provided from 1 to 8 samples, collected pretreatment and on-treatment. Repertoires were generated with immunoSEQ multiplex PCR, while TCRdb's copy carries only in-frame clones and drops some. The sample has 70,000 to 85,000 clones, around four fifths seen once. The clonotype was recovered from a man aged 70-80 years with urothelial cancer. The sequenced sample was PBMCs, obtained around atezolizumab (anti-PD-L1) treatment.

For the CDR3, the DNA is TGTGCCAGCAGTCGACAAACCGGGACTGGCTCCTACGAGCAGTACTTC. Residues: CASSRQTGTGSYEQYF. V and J are TRBV27 and TRBJ2-7; tentatively, D is TRBD2 (6 bases). CDR1 MNHEY and CDR2 SMNVEV come from the germline V gene (reference sequence). The germline V and J ends were trimmed by 5 bases and 0 bases, with 17 bases remaining between them. The CDR3 totals 16 residues.